This T cell receptor beta chain was found in a study of blood T cell repertoires in COVID-19. Overall study context: COVID-19 samples, acute and convalescent, were from the United States, Italy and Spain. PBMCs, B-cell-depleted T cells, or T cells were the source of the cDNA or gDNA that made up the material.

CDR3 length: 14 amino acids. Trimming pared 3 bases from V and 3 bases from J, leaving 10 bases between. Per the germline V gene, CDR1 is LGHNA and CDR2 is YNFKEQ. Some clones are missing from TCRdb's copy, which holds only in-frame ones; the method was immunoSEQ multiplex PCR. The data show roughly 160,000 clones, 65% to 85% seen once. V and J are TRBV4-2 and TRBJ2-3; TRBD2 is a possible D gene (7 bases). The sample consisted of peripheral blood. This clonotype was obtained from a woman between 70 and 85 years old who had recovered from COVID-19. The CDR3 loop reads CASSQGGPTDTQYF. As DNA, the CDR3 is TGTGCCAGCAGCCAGGGGGGGCCGACAGATACGCAGTATTTT.